Listed here is a single T cell receptor beta chain. This receptor's antigen is unknown. Base qualities are not recorded, but no much larger clone differs from it by a single base. TCR beta CDR3 regions were amplified from RNA transcripts. A first-round RT-PCR of the TCR CDR3 used the HTBI primer set with the Qiagen OneStep RT-PCR kit. A second multiplex PCR round built the libraries, followed by size selection and purification. Libraries were sequenced paired-end with 100 bp reads on an Illumina HiSeq2000. On the authors' methods: SOAPnuke was used to process the raw data, removing reads that contained adapters or uncalled bases, had a mean Phred below 15, or lacked an exact match to the constant primer or identifier. COPE v1.2.5 was used to merge high-quality paired reads, and clonotypes were defined as unique nucleotide sequences. MiTCR v1.1 was used to align clonotypes to the IMGT TRBV, TRBD and TRBJ reference segments. Only V-J combinations with frequency above 0.0001, covering 99.2% of repertoires, were analysed. The TCS score was defined as F50 (clonal expansion) divided by E x V (chaos), with BLOSUM62-based TCRdist calculated between CDR3 peptides within each V-J. Welch's t-statistics and random forest reduced 450 to 600 V-J features to fewer than 15, which were used in a naive Bayes classifier (R e1071). The public sequencing data were trimmed at Q25 with fastp and processed into clonotypes with MiXCR by TCRdb, which kept only in-frame beta chains. Each entry merges the rows of one CDR3 protein and shows their most common DNA and genes. TCRdb, not the authors, supplied the V and J calls. The sample profile shows around 520,000 distinct CDR3 sequences; approximately 15% of them were found once. Clones ranked in the top ten supply less than 20% of the sample.

These data come from a study of T cells in Graves' hyperthyroidism and ophthalmopathy (dated by TCRdb to 2018 to 2020). With regard to the full study: Peripheral blood samples were taken at the time of initial diagnosis, prior to any treatment. In addition, the study compared T-cell repertoires in thyroid tissue and in blood from roughly 6 Graves' hyperthyroidism patients. An independent validation cohort of around 19 hyperthyroidism patients and 17 patients who later progressed to ophthalmopathy tested prospective prediction of ophthalmopathy. Following sampling, methimazole starting at 30 mg daily was given to hyperthyroidism patients, and high-dose intravenous methylprednisolone was given to ophthalmopathy patients. The 100 discovery patients were randomly split 7:3 into training and test sets. TCR V-J signatures able to tell the groups apart were searched for in a discovery cohort of more than 90 patients, of whom around 43 had Graves' ophthalmopathy and roughly 59 had stable Graves' hyperthyroidism. According to the paper, TCR Vbeta CDR3 sequencing was carried out on approximately 140 peripheral blood samples, which came from over 40 ophthalmopathy, 80 or so hyperthyroidism and approximately 17 progressor patients. Here is what the overall study found, with its caveats: In validation, the model predicted progression to ophthalmopathy with about 71% sensitivity and 72.22% specificity, a median of around six months before onset. Most expanded thyroid clonotypes (frequency above 0.001) were also detected in blood, suggesting blood repertoires may reflect thyroid immune responses. Ophthalmopathy was separated from stable hyperthyroidism by a 13 V-J signature model, with approximately 85% sensitivity and roughly 81% specificity obtained in cross-validation and 80%/75% obtained in testing. Sample size was not statistically predetermined, and investigators were not blinded to group allocation.

A patient counted as having stable Graves' hyperthyroidism if no progression to ophthalmopathy occurred over 18 months of follow-up. Hyperthyroidism patients were newly diagnosed, with disease duration under 2 months, and aged 18 to 65 years. Exclusion was applied to patients with uncontrolled infections, other autoimmune diseases, pregnancy or lactation. Diagnoses were based on clinical symptoms, serum thyroxine and TRAb, thyroid ultrasound and orbital computed tomography. PBMCs were isolated from about 9 ml of fresh peripheral blood by Ficoll-Paque density gradient centrifugation. Total RNA was extracted with Trizol reagent, and quality was checked on an Agilent 2100 Bioanalyzer. V has 4 bases trimmed and J has 5 bases trimmed; junction bases matching no gene number 14. CDR1 and CDR2 are drawn from the germline V gene: SQVTM, ANQGSEA. From the cysteine up to the phenylalanine, the CDR3 has a length of 17 residues. The CDR3 DNA has 51 bases and is translated from base 1.

This sequence was found in a woman aged 18 to 35 with Graves' hyperthyroidism. Material for sequencing was blood. The V and J genes are TRBV29-1 and TRBJ2-3; TRBD2 matches 11 bases in the middle. Read as DNA, the sequence is TGCAGCGTTGTCTTATCAGGACTAGCGGGCTTTCGAGATACGCAGTATTTT. It encodes CSVVLSGLAGFRDTQYF.